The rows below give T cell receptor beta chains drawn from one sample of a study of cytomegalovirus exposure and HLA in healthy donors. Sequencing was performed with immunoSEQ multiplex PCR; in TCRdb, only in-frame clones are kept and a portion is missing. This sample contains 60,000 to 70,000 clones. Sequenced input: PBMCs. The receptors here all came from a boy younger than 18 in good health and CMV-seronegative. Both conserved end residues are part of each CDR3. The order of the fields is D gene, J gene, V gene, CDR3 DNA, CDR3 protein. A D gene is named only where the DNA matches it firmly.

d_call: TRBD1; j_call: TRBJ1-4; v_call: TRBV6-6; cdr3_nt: TGTGCCAGCAGAGACAGGGGGAATGAAAAACTGTTTTTT; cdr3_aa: CASRDRGNEKLFF
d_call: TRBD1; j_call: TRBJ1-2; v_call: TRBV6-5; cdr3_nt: TGTGCCGTCCGGCAGGGGGACGGCTACACCTTC; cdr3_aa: CAVRQGDGYTF
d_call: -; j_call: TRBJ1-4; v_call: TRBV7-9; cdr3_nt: TGTGCCAGCACCCCACAGGGCGGAACTAATGAAAAACTGTTTTTT; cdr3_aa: CASTPQGGTNEKLFF
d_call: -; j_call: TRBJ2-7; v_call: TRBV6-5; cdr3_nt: TGTGCCAGTTCCCACGGTTTGACCTACGAGCAGTACTTC; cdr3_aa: CASSHGLTYEQYF
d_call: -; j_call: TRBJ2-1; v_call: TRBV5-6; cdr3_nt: TGTGCCAGCAGCTCCCAGGGGACGATCCCCTACAATGAGCAGTTCTTC; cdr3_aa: CASSSQGTIPYNEQFF
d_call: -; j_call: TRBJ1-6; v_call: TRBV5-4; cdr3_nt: TGTGCCAGCAGCTACGGGAAGGGAAATAATTCACCCCTCCACTTT; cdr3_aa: CASSYGKGNNSPLHF
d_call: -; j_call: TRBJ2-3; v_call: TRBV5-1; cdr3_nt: TGCGCCAGCAGCCCCTCTAGCGAGGCAGATACGCAGTATTTT; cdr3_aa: CASSPSSEADTQYF
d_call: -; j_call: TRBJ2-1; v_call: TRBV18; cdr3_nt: TGTGCCAGCCGAGACTCCTCCTACAATGAGCAGTTCTTC; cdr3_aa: CASRDSSYNEQFF
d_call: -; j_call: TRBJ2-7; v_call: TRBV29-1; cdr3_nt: TGCAGCGTGATATTAGGGGTAGTGGCCTACGAGCAGTACTTC; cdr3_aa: CSVILGVVAYEQYF
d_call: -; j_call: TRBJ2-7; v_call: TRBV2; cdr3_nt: TGTGCCAGCATGGGGAGAAGCTCCTACGAGCAGTACTTC; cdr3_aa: CASMGRSSYEQYF
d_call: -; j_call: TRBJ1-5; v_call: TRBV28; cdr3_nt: TGTGCCAGCAGTTTAGGGGGGAATAGCAATCAGCCCCAGCATTTT; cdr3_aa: CASSLGGNSNQPQHF
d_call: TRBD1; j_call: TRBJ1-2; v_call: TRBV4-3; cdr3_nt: TGCGCCAGCAGCCAAGAGACAGGGTATGGCTACACCTTC; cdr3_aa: CASSQETGYGYTF
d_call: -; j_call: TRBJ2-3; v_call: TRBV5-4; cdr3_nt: TGTGCCAGCAGCCAAGGACTATATGGCACAGATACGCAGTATTTT; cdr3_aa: CASSQGLYGTDTQYF
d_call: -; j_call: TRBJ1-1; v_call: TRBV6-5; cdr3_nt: TGTGCCAGCAGTTACCAGGGGTCGCGGACTGAAGCTTTCTTT; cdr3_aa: CASSYQGSRTEAFF